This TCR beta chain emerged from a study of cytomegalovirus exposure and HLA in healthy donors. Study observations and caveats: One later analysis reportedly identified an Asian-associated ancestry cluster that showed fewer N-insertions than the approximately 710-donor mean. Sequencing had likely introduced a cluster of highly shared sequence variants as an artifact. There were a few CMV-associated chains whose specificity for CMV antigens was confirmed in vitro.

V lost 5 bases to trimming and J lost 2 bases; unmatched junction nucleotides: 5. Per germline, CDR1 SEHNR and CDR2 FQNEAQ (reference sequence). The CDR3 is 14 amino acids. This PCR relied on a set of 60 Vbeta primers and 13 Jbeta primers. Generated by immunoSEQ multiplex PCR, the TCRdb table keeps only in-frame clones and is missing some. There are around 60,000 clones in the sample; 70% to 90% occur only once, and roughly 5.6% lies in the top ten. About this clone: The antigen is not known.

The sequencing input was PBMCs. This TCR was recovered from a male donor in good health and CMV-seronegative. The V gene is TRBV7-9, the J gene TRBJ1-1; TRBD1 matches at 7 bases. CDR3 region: CASSQQGRNTEAFF. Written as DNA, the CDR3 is TGTGCCAGCAGCCAACAGGGGAGAAACACTGAAGCTTTCTTT.